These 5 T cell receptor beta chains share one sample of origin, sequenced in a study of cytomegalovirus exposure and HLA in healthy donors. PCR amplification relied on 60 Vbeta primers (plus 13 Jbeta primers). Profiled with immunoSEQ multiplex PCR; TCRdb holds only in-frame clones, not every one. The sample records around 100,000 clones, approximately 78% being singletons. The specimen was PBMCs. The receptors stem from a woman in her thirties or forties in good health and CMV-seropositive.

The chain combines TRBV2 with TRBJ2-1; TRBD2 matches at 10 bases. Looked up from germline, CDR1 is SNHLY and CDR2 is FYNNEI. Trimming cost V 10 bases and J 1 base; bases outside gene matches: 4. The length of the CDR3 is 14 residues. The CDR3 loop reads CANAGLASYNEQFF. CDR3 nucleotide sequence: TGTGCCAACGCGGGACTAGCGTCCTACAATGAGCAGTTCTTC.

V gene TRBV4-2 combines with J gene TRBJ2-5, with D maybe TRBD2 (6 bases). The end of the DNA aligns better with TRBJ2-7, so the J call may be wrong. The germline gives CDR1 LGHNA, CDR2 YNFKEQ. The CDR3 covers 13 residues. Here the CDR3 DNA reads TGTGCCAGCAGCCAAGCTAGCGAGTACGAGCAGTACTTC. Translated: CASSQASEYEQYF.

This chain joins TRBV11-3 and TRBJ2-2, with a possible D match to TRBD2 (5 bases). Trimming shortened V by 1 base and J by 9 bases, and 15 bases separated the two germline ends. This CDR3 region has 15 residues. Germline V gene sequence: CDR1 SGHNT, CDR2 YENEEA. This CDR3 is CASSLGASSGRELFF. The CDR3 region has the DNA TGTGCCAGCAGCTTAGGCGCATCGAGCGGTAGGGAGCTGTTTTTT.

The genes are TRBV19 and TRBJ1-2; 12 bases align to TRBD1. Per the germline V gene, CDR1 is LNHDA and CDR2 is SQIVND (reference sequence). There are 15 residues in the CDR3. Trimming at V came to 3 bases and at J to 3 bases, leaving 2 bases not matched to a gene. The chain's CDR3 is CASSMGTGGYYGYTF. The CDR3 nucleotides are TGTGCCAGTAGTATGGGGACAGGGGGCTACTATGGCTACACCTTC. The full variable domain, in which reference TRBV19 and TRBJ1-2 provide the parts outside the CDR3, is DGGITQSPKYLFRKEGQNVTLSCEQNLNHDAMYWYRQDPGQGLRLIYYSQIVNDFQKGDIAEGYSVSREKKESFPLTVTSAQKNPTAFYLCASSMGTGGYYGYTFGSGTRLTVV.

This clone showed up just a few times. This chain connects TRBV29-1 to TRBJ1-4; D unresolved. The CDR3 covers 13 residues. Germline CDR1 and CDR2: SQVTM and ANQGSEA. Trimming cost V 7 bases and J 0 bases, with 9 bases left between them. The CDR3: CSAYGATNEKLFF. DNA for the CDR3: TGCAGCGCCTACGGGGCAACTAATGAAAAACTGTTTTTT. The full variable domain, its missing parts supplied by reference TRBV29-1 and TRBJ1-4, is SAVISQKPSRDICQRGTSLTIQCQVDSQVTMMFWYRQQPGQSLTLIATANQGSEATYESGFVIDKFPISRPNLTFSTLTVSNMSPEDSSIYLCSAYGATNEKLFFGSGTQLSVL.